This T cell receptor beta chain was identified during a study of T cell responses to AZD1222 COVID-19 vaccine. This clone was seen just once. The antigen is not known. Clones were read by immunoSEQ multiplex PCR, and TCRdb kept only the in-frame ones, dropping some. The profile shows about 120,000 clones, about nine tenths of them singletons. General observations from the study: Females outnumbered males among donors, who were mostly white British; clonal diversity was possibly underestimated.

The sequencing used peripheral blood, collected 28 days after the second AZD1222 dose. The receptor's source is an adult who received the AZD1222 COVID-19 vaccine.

In DNA, the CDR3 is TGTGCCAGCAGTTCACCAAGACAGGGCCGCTACTATGGCTACACCTTC. Translated, it gives CASSSPRQGRYYGYTF. This chain uses TRBV6-5 with TRBJ1-2; 7 bases line up with TRBD1. Trimming at V came to 4 bases and at J to 3 bases, leaving 11 bases not matched to a gene. In germline, CDR1 is MNHEY, CDR2 SVGAGI. The CDR3 has 16 amino acids.